The 15 T cell receptor beta chains in this list originate from one sample, sequenced in a study of CD8+ T cells in alopecia areata. Extraction and reverse transcription of RNA yielded cDNA as the sequencing template. Clones were sequenced by immunoSEQ multiplex PCR, and TCRdb holds only the in-frame ones, with some missing. The repertoire holds over 200,000 clones, 50% to 65% seen once, with roughly 0.47% in the top ten. Material: CD4+ T cells sorted from blood, obtained at week 0. The receptor source for this set is a human donor with alopecia areata.

The chain has TRBV5-1 and TRBJ2-6, with no clear D. Trimming removed 4 bases from V and 4 bases from J, with 15 bases in between. This CDR3 is 16 amino acids long. Germline-derived CDR1 and CDR2 are SGHRS and YFSETQ. CDR3 region: CASSPTGVAGANVLTF. In DNA form, the CDR3 reads TGCGCCAGCAGCCCCACTGGGGTGGCCGGGGCCAACGTCCTGACTTTC.

The chain couples TRBV15 to TRBJ1-5; D uncertain. Germline CDR1 LNHNV, CDR2 YYDKDF (reference sequence). CDR3 length: 14 amino acids. Trimming left V 5 bases short and J 3 bases short, with 11 bases between. DNA of the CDR3: TGTGCCACCAGCGTAGCCAGAAACAATCAGCCCCAGCATTTT. Translated, it gives CATSVARNNQPQHF.

The chain links TRBV5-1 to TRBJ2-5; 7 bases match TRBD2. With V trimmed by 2 bases and J by 3 bases, 1 base remained unmatched. The CDR3 consists of 13 residues. Germline lookup yields CDR1 SGHRS and CDR2 YFSETQ. The CDR3 DNA sequence: TGCGCCAGCAGCTTCGCGGGGGAAGAGACCCAGTACTTC. This gives the protein CASSFAGEETQYF.

The J gene is TRBJ2-7, the V gene TRBV9, with 11 bases fitting TRBD2. Losses at the gene ends were 3 bases for V and 3 bases for J; bases not matched to a gene: 11. Looked up from germline, CDR1 is SGDLS and CDR2 is YYNGEE. The CDR3 extends over 17 amino acids. CDR3: CASSASGQLAGVYEQYF. The CDR3 DNA is TGTGCCAGCAGCGCGAGTGGCCAACTAGCGGGGGTCTACGAGCAGTACTTC.

Ten or more counts support this clone. The V call is TRBV5-1, the J call TRBJ2-3, with 9 bases aligning to TRBD2. Trimming at V came to 4 bases and at J to 0 bases, leaving 3 bases not matched to a gene. CDR1 SGHRS and CDR2 YFSETQ come from the germline V gene. The CDR3 consists of 15 residues. The CDR3 bases are TGCGCCAGCAGCCCTAGCGGGATTAGCACAGATACGCAGTATTTT. This translates into CASSPSGISTDTQYF.

This clone was detected only a few times. The DNA of the CDR3 is TGTGCCAGCAGCCTTGGCGAGAGACAAGCTGGAAACACCATATATTTT. Translating it yields CASSLGERQAGNTIYF. The chain links TRBV4-2 to TRBJ1-3; D gene unclear. V dropped 4 bases and J dropped 2 bases, with 15 bases sitting between them. Germline V lookup: CDR1 LGHNA, CDR2 YNFKEQ. The CDR3 covers 16 residues.

The table lists this clone with a few counts. The chain combines TRBV30 with TRBJ1-1; D gene unclear. Germline values: CDR1 GTSNPN, CDR2 SVGIG (reference sequence). Trimming stripped 5 bases from V and 0 bases from J, with 10 bases between. The CDR3 loop spans 13 amino acids. CDR3 region: CAWVRRVNTEAFF. CDR3 DNA sequence: TGTGCCTGGGTGAGACGGGTGAACACTGAAGCTTTCTTT.

The table lists this clone with a few counts. V and J are TRBV29-1 and TRBJ2-5; 7 bases fit TRBD1. With V trimmed by 4 bases and J by 5 bases, 10 bases remained unmatched. The CDR3 has 14 amino acids. CDR1 and CDR2 (germline): SQVTM, ANQGSEA. CDR3 residues: CSVVGQGETETQYF. CDR3 bases: TGCAGCGTTGTGGGCCAGGGGGAAACGGAGACCCAGTACTTC.

This clone occurred once. Here the CDR3 reads CSVEGQGATEAFF. CDR3 nucleotide sequence: TGCAGCGTTGAAGGACAGGGGGCCACTGAAGCTTTCTTT. The V gene is TRBV29-1, the J gene TRBJ1-1, with 10 positions matching TRBD1. V was pared by 1 base and J by 4 bases, with 0 bases of the junction left unmatched. Germline loops: CDR1 SQVTM, CDR2 ANQGSEA. The CDR3 runs to 13 residues.

The sample holds a few counts of this clone. This chain connects TRBV19 to TRBJ2-1; 11 nucleotides line up with TRBD2. The CDR3 extends over 15 amino acids. V was pared by 5 bases and J by 5 bases, with 5 bases of the junction left unmatched. The germline CDR1 and CDR2 sequences are LNHDA and SQIVND (reference sequence). Written as DNA, the CDR3 is TGTGCCAGTAGTTCCGGGACTAGCGGACACAATGAGCAGTTCTTC. Translating gives CASSSGTSGHNEQFF. The entire variable domain, with the rest obtained from reference TRBV19 and TRBJ2-1, is as follows: DGGITQSPKYLFRKEGQNVTLSCEQNLNHDAMYWYRQDPGQGLRLIYYSQIVNDFQKGDIAEGYSVSREKKESFPLTVTSAQKNPTAFYLCASSSGTSGHNEQFFGPGTRLTVL.

Concerning this clone: One end of the junction does not line up with germline, which may come from a read error. The chain joins TRBV6-1 to TRBJ2-7, with TRBD2 matching 9 bases. The CDR3 extends over 15 amino acids. Germline-derived CDR1 and CDR2 are MNHNS and SASEGT. The CDR3 protein is CAISAVSGSKDEQYF. In nucleotides, the CDR3 is TGTGCCATCAGTGCCGTTAGCGGGAGTAAGGACGAGCAGTACTTC.

A note on this clone: The same CDR3 also results from other DNA sequences found in this sample. The CDR3 DNA reads TGTGCCTGGAGTCCAGGCCCCTACGAGCAGTACTTC. Protein product: CAWSPGPYEQYF. This chain joins TRBV30 and TRBJ2-7; D is unresolved. Looked up from germline, CDR1 is GTSNPN and CDR2 is SVGIG (reference sequence). Trimming stripped 2 bases from V and 2 bases from J, with 7 bases between. The CDR3 runs 12 residues.

The chain couples TRBV6-1 to TRBJ1-1; D is possibly TRBD1 (5 bases). Trimming removed 5 bases at V and 0 bases at J, with 10 bases between. CDR3 length equals 14 residues. Germline V gene sequence: CDR1 MNHNS, CDR2 SASEGT. DNA for the CDR3: TGTGCCAGCAGTTGGGGGACGGTGAACACTGAAGCTTTCTTT. Translating it yields CASSWGTVNTEAFF.

This clone was counted only a few times. This chain uses TRBV5-1 with TRBJ1-1; D is unclear. V lost 5 bases to trimming and J lost 1 base, with 9 bases between them. The germline V gene has CDR1 SGHRS and CDR2 YFSETQ. The CDR3 extends over 13 amino acids. The CDR3 coding sequence is TGCGCCAGCAGTGTCGGGGAGAACACTGAAGCTTTCTTT. Its protein product is CASSVGENTEAFF. Full variable domain (missing parts from reference TRBV5-1 and TRBJ1-1): KAGVTQTPRYLIKTRGQQVTLSCSPISGHRSVSWYQQTPGQGLQFLFEYFSETQRNKGNFPGRFSGRQFSNSRSEMNVSTLELGDSALYLCASSVGENTEAFFGQGTRLTVV.

In its sample, this clone was seen a few times. The chain uses TRBV4-1 and TRBJ1-5; D unresolved. The V gene's germline CDR1 is MGHRA and CDR2 YSYEKL. Between the trimmed V and J ends, which lost 0 bases and 5 bases, there was a span of 2 bases. The CDR3 loop spans 12 amino acids. DNA for the CDR3: TGCGCCAGCAGCCAAGAGTATCAGCCCCAGCATTTT. Protein product: CASSQEYQPQHF.